This is a list of T cell receptor beta chains from one sample in a study of vaccination and CD4 T cells after COVID-19. Their antigens remain unidentified. A single record per CDR3 protein comes from TCRdb applying MiXCR to the PCR reads. The top ten clones hold more than 14% of a sample with around 18,000 distinct CDR3 sequences, about 35% of them seen once. Material: cultured CD4+ T cells from blood. These receptor sequences come from a human donor with COVID-19. Both conserved end residues are trimmed from each CDR3.

V	CDR3
TRBV7-6	ASSENKWTGSSYNSPLH
TRBV28	ASSLPQGDVGNTIY
TRBV20-1	SAPSQTSVYFCASSPGGAYEQY
TRBV21-1	ATPPGLGTSETQY
TRBV6-1	ASSVDSSGANVLT
TRBV7-6	ASSSRGRLNTEAF
TRBV7-2	ASSSDRHNQPQH
TRBV7-9	ASSRSAQETQY
TRBV20-1	SARLGQGDTQY
TRBV14	ASSRMDRPNYGYT
TRBV19	ASSIVGQLNYGYT
TRBV11-3	ASSLTRTGGDSPLH
TRBV28	ASSLPLYEQY
TRBV6-2/TRBV6-3	ASSRTGAGYT
TRBV7-2	ASSPYTEAF
TRBV7-2	ASSSGGTGSYEQY
TRBV6-2/TRBV6-3	ASSYPTGTYEQY
TRBV9	ASQGAHNTEAF
TRBV6-1	ASSDRINYGCT
TRBV19	ASSRDTMGQF
TRBV20-1	SAQSGRTEAF
TRBV19	ASSRTGQGRGQPQH
TRBV2	ASSEWADTLNSPLH
TRBV11-2	ASSPLAGLAGGLETQY
TRBV11-3	ASSLGPGAGETQY
TRBV6-1	ASSEARAAAGNTIY
TRBV7-9	ASSPNLRELGGYT